These 21 T cell receptor beta chains were sequenced from one sample in a study of T cell responses to AZD1222 COVID-19 vaccine. Here immunoSEQ multiplex PCR was the method, and the copy in TCRdb shows in-frame clones only, minus some. The table has over 150,000 clones, less than 90% seen once. The specimen comprised peripheral blood, sampled on day 0 of MenACWY control vaccination. Receptors originate from an adult in good health.

J is TRBJ2-7 and V is TRBV27; D may be TRBD2 (6 bases). CDR1 is MNHEY, CDR2 SMNVEV, per germline (reference sequence). CDR3 length equals 14 residues. Trimming left V 4 bases short and J 4 bases short, with 14 bases between. This CDR3 is CASSSRLVPYEQYF. CDR3 coding DNA: TGTGCCAGCAGTTCGCGACTAGTCCCTTACGAGCAGTACTTC.

The chain employs TRBV6-5 and TRBJ1-2, with TRBD1 identical over 7 bases. There are 14 residues in the CDR3. Trimming took 8 bases from V and 6 from J; bases not matched to a gene: 12. Germline V gene lookup returns CDR1 MNHEY and CDR2 SVGAGI. The CDR3 bases are TGTGCCAGCGGAATGACAGGGTCTTTCAATGGCTACACCTTC. Amino acids: CASGMTGSFNGYTF.

The chain is built from TRBV28 and TRBJ2-5, with no clear D. V lost 3 bases to trimming and J lost 6 bases, with 11 bases between them. CDR3 size: 13 residues. Germline CDR1 MDHEN, CDR2 SYDVKM. Here the CDR3 reads CASSLGSSKTQYF. CDR3 DNA sequence: TGTGCCAGCAGTTTGGGCTCGTCGAAGACCCAGTACTTC.

This clone was seen a few times. This chain uses TRBV5-1 with TRBJ2-7; 7 bases are a match to TRBD2. V was clipped by 0 bases and J by 5 bases; unmatched bases: 5. CDR3 length: 14 amino acids. The germline V gene has CDR1 SGHRS and CDR2 YFSETQ. The CDR3 nucleotides are TGCGCCAGCAGCTTGGTTGGGGGAGGGGACGAGCAGTACGTC. It codes for CASSLVGGGDEQYV.

About this clone itself: The junction does not match germline at one end; this may be a read error. The rearrangement joins TRBV15 to TRBJ1-2, with a tentative D call TRBD1 (6 bases). Germline V CDR1 and CDR2: LNHNV, YYDKDF (reference sequence). This CDR3 is built from 12 residues. CDR3: CATSRDSKGDRF. In DNA, the CDR3 is TGTGCCACCAGCAGAGATAGTAAGGGGGACCGCTTC.

The V gene is TRBV13, the J gene TRBJ2-7; D unclear. Trimming cost V 4 bases and J 3 bases, with 13 bases left between them. The CDR3 is 14 residues long. Germline-derived CDR1 and CDR2 are PRHDT and FYEKMQ (reference sequence). The CDR3 DNA reads TGTGCCAGCAGCTCCCTCTCCCGGGTCTACGAGCAGTACGTC. Translation: CASSSLSRVYEQYV.

The V and J genes are TRBV3-1 (or the pseudogene TRBV3-2) and TRBJ1-3, with TRBD1 as a possible D gene (6 bases). The ends were cut back, 2 bases at V and 4 bases at J, with 12 bases in the middle. Germline values: CDR1 LGHDT, CDR2 YNNKEL (reference sequence). This CDR3 is 15 amino acids long. Written as DNA, the CDR3 is TGTGCCAGCAGCCAAAGGGGGTCATCCGGAAACACCATATATTTT. Protein: CASSQRGSSGNTIYF.

The rearrangement joins TRBV3-1 (or the pseudogene TRBV3-2) to TRBJ2-3; D gene uncertain. The CDR3 is 14 amino acids. The V end was cut by 4 bases, the J end by 1 base, with 9 bases between. Per the germline V gene, CDR1 is LGHDT and CDR2 is YNNKEL (reference sequence). CDR3 nucleotides: TGTGCCAGCAGCCGGGCCCAGGGCACAGATACGCAGTATTTT. It encodes CASSRAQGTDTQYF.

The table lists this clone with a few counts. The V gene is TRBV10-3, the J gene TRBJ1-4; possible D gene TRBD1, 5 bases. Trimming pared 0 bases from V and 5 bases from J, leaving 10 bases between. In germline, CDR1 is ENHRY, CDR2 SYGVKD. The CDR3 is 15 residues long. This CDR3 reads CAISESGPANEKLFF. CDR3 sequence (DNA): TGTGCCATCAGTGAGTCGGGGCCAGCGAATGAAAAACTGTTTTTT.

The chain recombines TRBV24-1 with TRBJ2-2; 9 bases match TRBD2. Per germline, CDR1 KGHDR and CDR2 SFDVKD. V dropped 3 bases and J dropped 3; count of bases not matched to a gene: 7. CDR3 length: 17 residues. CDR3 protein: CATSDPQRGAHTGELFF. The CDR3, as DNA: TGTGCCACCAGTGATCCCCAGCGGGGGGCCCACACCGGGGAGCTGTTTTTT.

This chain joins TRBV5-6 and TRBJ1-3; no reliable D call. The V and J ends lost 2 bases and 1 base respectively, with 7 bases between them. Germline-derived CDR1 and CDR2 are SGHDT and YYEEEE. CDR3 length: 14 residues. In nucleotides, the CDR3 is TGTGCCAGCAGCTTAGCAGGATCTGGAAACACCATATATTTT. Translating gives CASSLAGSGNTIYF.

V gene TRBV27 combines with J gene TRBJ1-1, with TRBD1 identical over 8 bases. V shed 5 bases, J shed 0 bases, and the junction held 8 bases outside the gene matches. In germline, CDR1 is MNHEY, CDR2 SMNVEV (reference sequence). The CDR3 runs to 16 residues. CDR3 DNA sequence: TGTGCCAGCAGTCACAACAGGGGGGGCATGAACACTGAAGCTTTCTTT. Its translation: CASSHNRGGMNTEAFF.

The chain has TRBV28 and TRBJ1-6; tentative D call: TRBD1 (5 bases). V shed 3 bases and J shed 8 bases, with 8 bases lying between them. The CDR3 has 13 residues. The germline V gene has CDR1 MDHEN and CDR2 SYDVKM. The CDR3 DNA reads as TGTGCCAGCAGTTTGAGGGGCGATTCACCCCTCCACTTT. Its protein product is CASSLRGDSPLHF.

The gene calls are TRBV9 and TRBJ2-6, with 8 bases identical to TRBD1. This CDR3 is built from 19 residues. The J segment lost 0 bases and the V segment lost 3 bases, leaving 11 bases of the junction unmatched. The V gene's germline CDR1 is SGDLS and CDR2 YYNGEE. The CDR3 sequence is CASSGPRGQATSGANVLTF. The CDR3 nucleotides are TGTGCCAGCAGCGGACCCAGGGGGCAGGCGACCTCTGGGGCCAACGTCCTGACTTTC.

The chain carries TRBV7-8 and TRBJ2-6; weak D call: TRBD1 (6 bases). The CDR3 contains 19 residues. In germline, CDR1 is SGHVS, CDR2 FQNEAQ. V gave up 4 bases and J gave up 0 bases, with 19 bases separating them. The chain's CDR3 is CASSSYKGQLHSGANVLTF. DNA of the CDR3: TGTGCCAGCAGCTCTTACAAAGGACAGCTTCACTCTGGGGCCAACGTCCTGACTTTC.

The V and J genes are TRBV5-4 and TRBJ2-2; TRBD2 matches 14 bases. The CDR3 is made up of 16 amino acids. Looked up from germline, CDR1 is SGHNT and CDR2 is YYREEE (reference sequence). The V and J ends lost 5 bases and 6 bases, in that order; junction bases with no gene match: 6. CDR3 DNA sequence: TGTGCCAGCAGTTCCGGGACTAGCGGGAGCTCCGGGGAGCTGTTTTTT. As protein: CASSSGTSGSSGELFF.

The chain links TRBV15 to TRBJ2-5; maybe TRBD1 (7 bases). Trimming took off 0 bases at V and 1 base at J, with 15 bases between the two ends. The germline CDR1 and CDR2 sequences are LNHNV and YYDKDF (reference sequence). This CDR3 has 17 residues. The CDR3 loop reads CATSRDIWGDSQETQYF. The CDR3 DNA reads as TGTGCCACCAGCAGAGATATTTGGGGGGACAGCCAAGAGACCCAGTACTTC.

V and J are TRBV5-1 and TRBJ2-3; D unresolved. V was trimmed by 4 bases and J by 0 bases, leaving 9 bases between them. The germline V gene encodes CDR1 SGHRS and CDR2 YFSETQ. The CDR3 has 14 residues. This CDR3 reads CASSLPSSTDTQYF. CDR3 DNA: TGCGCCAGCAGCCTGCCGTCTAGCACAGATACGCAGTATTTT.

The rearrangement uses TRBV19 and TRBJ1-1, with D perhaps TRBD1 (5 bases). Germline V gene sequence: CDR1 LNHDA, CDR2 SQIVND (reference sequence). The V gene lost 2 bases and the J gene lost 3 bases, with 7 bases spanning the gap. The CDR3 totals 13 residues. This CDR3 is CASSIQGYTEAFF. The CDR3 coding sequence is TGTGCCAGTAGTATACAGGGCTACACTGAAGCTTTCTTT.

The chain recombines TRBV2 with TRBJ1-2; maybe TRBD1 (6 bases). CDR1 SNHLY and CDR2 FYNNEI come from the germline V gene. V lost 6 bases and J 4 bases, leaving 18 bases between the germline ends. This CDR3 spans 15 amino acids. CDR3: CASRGGGPTGYGYTF. CDR3 nucleotide sequence: TGTGCCAGCAGAGGAGGGGGGCCGACGGGCTATGGCTACACCTTC. The full variable domain, rest sourced from reference TRBV2 and TRBJ1-2, is EPEVTQTPSHQVTQMGQEVILRCVPISNHLYFYWYRQILGQKVEFLVSFYNNEISEKSEIFDDQFSVERPDGSNFTLKIRSTKLEDSAMYFCASRGGGPTGYGYTFGSGTRLTVV.

J is TRBJ2-7 and V is TRBV11-2, with 9 nucleotides matching TRBD1. The length of the CDR3 is 14 residues. V lost 3 bases, J lost 4 bases, and 4 bases stayed unmatched. The germline gives CDR1 SGHAT, CDR2 FQNNGV. The CDR3 DNA reads as TGTGCCAGCAGCTTCGGACAGGGGAATTACGAGCAGTACGTC. Translation: CASSFGQGNYEQYV.